The 19 T cell receptor beta chains below all came from one sample that was sequenced in a study of monozygotic twins with inflammatory bowel disease. From its re-call of the 5' RACE reads, TCRdb lists each CDR3 protein once, without DNA. The specimen's table records more than 110,000 distinct CDR3 sequences. Sequences were obtained from blood. These receptors were obtained from a human donor with ulcerative colitis or Crohn's disease, or a healthy co-twin of an affected twin (not recorded which).

The CDR3 spells CASSPIAGMREQYF. This rearrangement joins TRBV18 to TRBJ2-7; TCRdb outputs TRBD2, but without DNA this stays unchecked. The CDR3 loop spans 14 amino acids. The germline V gene has CDR1 KGHSH and CDR2 LQKENI.

V usage is TRBV5-1 and J usage is TRBJ2-1; absent DNA, TCRdb's TRBD1 call cannot be checked. This CDR3 spans 11 amino acids. Germline CDR1 is SGHRS and CDR2 is YFSETQ. The CDR3 protein is CASSLRGEQFF.

The chain has TRBV29-1 and TRBJ1-1; no DNA is available, so the TRBD1 call from TCRdb remains unchecked. The CDR3 covers 16 residues. Germline V gene data show CDR1 as SQVTM and CDR2 as ANQGSEA. The CDR3 reads CSVALSLGTGGTEAFF.

The chain carries TRBV24-1 and TRBJ2-5; TCRdb calls TRBD1, which cannot be checked without DNA. Germline V gives CDR1 KGHDR, CDR2 SFDVKD. CDR3 length: 17 residues. The CDR3 region is CATGGGTGILYQETQYF.

This chain joins TRBV29-1 and TRBJ1-1. CDR3 length equals 14 residues. Germline loops: CDR1 SQVTM, CDR2 ANQGSEA. CDR3 protein: CSAARDLGPTEAFF. Using reference TRBV29-1 and TRBJ1-1 for the parts outside the CDR3, the full variable domain is SAVISQKPSRDICQRGTSLTIQCQVDSQVTMMFWYRQQPGQSLTLIATANQGSEATYESGFVIDKFPISRPNLTFSTLTVSNMSPEDSSIYLCSAARDLGPTEAFFGQGTRLTVV.

The rearrangement uses TRBV27 and TRBJ2-7; TCRdb's assignment of TRBD1 cannot be checked, as there is no DNA. Germline CDR1 is MNHEY and CDR2 is SMNVEV (reference sequence). The CDR3 sequence is 15 residues long. CDR3 in amino acids: CASSLLSGGHYEQYF.

This chain joins TRBV7-7 and TRBJ2-1; with no DNA, the TCRdb D assignment of TRBD2 cannot be verified. Germline V gene lookup returns CDR1 SSHAT and CDR2 FNYEAQ (reference sequence). This CDR3 region has 17 residues. CDR3 sequence reads: CASSPFAGVGSYNEQFF.

The rearrangement links TRBV5-1 to TRBJ2-1. This CDR3 has 15 amino acids. CDR1 SGHRS and CDR2 YFSETQ come from the germline V gene. Here the CDR3 reads CASSLQSGAYNEQFF.

This chain uses TRBV4-1 with TRBJ1-2. The CDR3 consists of 16 residues. Germline CDR1 MGHRA, CDR2 YSYEKL. CDR3 loop: CASSQDLPPQDYGYTF.

The V call is TRBV7-2, the J call TRBJ2-7; TCRdb lists TRBD1, though no DNA is available to test this call. The length of the CDR3 is 14 residues. Germline CDR1 SGHTA, CDR2 FQGNSA. CDR3 region: CASSLRQVIYEQYF.

J is TRBJ2-1 and V is TRBV4-2; without DNA, the TCRdb call of TRBD1 cannot be checked. From germline, CDR1 is LGHNA and CDR2 YNFKEQ. This CDR3 is 14 amino acids long. The CDR3 spells CASSLPSGGNEQFF.

The V call is TRBV7-3, the J call TRBJ1-2; TCRdb names TRBD1, which stays unverified in the absence of DNA. CDR3 size: 15 residues. Germline loops: CDR1 SGHTA, CDR2 FQGTGA. CDR3 amino acids: CASSFLPGGQYGYTF.

The gene calls are TRBV27 and TRBJ1-1. The CDR3 totals 15 residues. Germline values: CDR1 MNHEY, CDR2 SMNVEV (reference sequence). The CDR3 reads CASSTSPGRDLEAFF.

The chain links TRBV2 to TRBJ2-3; TCRdb's D call, TRBD1, is unchecked because there is no DNA. CDR1 is SNHLY and CDR2 is FYNNEI in the germline V gene. This CDR3 is 19 amino acids long. The CDR3 spells CASSEESGRIRVPTDTQYF.

The chain combines TRBV29-1 with TRBJ1-2; with no DNA, the TCRdb D assignment of TRBD1 cannot be verified. The CDR3 runs 11 residues. CDR1 is SQVTM and CDR2 is ANQGSEA in the germline V gene. CDR3 loop: CSSSEGGGYTF.

The V and J genes are TRBV11-2 and TRBJ1-1; TCRdb names TRBD1, which stays unverified in the absence of DNA. The V gene's germline CDR1 is SGHAT and CDR2 FQNNGV. CDR3 length: 14 residues. Here the CDR3 reads CASSLGGGSTEAFF.

The rearrangement joins TRBV28 to TRBJ2-2; the D call of TRBD2 rests on TCRdb alone, since no DNA is present to check it. In germline, CDR1 is MDHEN, CDR2 SYDVKM. The CDR3 contains 15 residues. This chain's CDR3 is CASNSGGANTGELFF.

The chain employs TRBV19 and TRBJ2-7; the TCRdb D gene call, TRBD1, has no DNA to confirm it. This CDR3 spans 14 amino acids. Germline V gene data show CDR1 as LNHDA and CDR2 as SQIVND (reference sequence). The CDR3 protein is CASSMTGGGYEQYF.

This sequence joins TRBV9 and TRBJ1-1; TCRdb's D call of TRBD1 is untestable without DNA. The germline V gene has CDR1 SGDLS and CDR2 YYNGEE. This CDR3 is 12 amino acids long. CDR3 sequence reads: CASSARDRKAFF. The variable domain in full, completed from reference TRBV9 and TRBJ1-1, reads DSGVTQTPKHLITATGQRVTLRCSPRSGDLSVYWYQQSLDQGLQFLIQYYNGEERAKGNILERFSAQQFPDLHSELNLSSLELGDSALYFCASSARDRKAFFGQGTRLTVV.